A selection of T cell receptor beta chains follows, all from one sample in a study of Graves' ophthalmopathy and Graves' hyperthyroidism. Each CDR3 protein gets one entry after TCRdb re-called the multiplex PCR reads with MiXCR. This repertoire shows 450,000 or so distinct CDR3 sequences, around 15% found once; its top ten account for over 7.5%. The sample comprised blood. The receptors shown here come from a woman in her thirties with Graves' ophthalmopathy. Each CDR3 is given without its conserved first and last residue. D genes are given only for firm matches.

CDR3: ASSEYTASGYT
D: .
J: TRBJ1-2
V: TRBV6-1

CDR3: ASGATGITGELF
D: .
J: TRBJ2-2
V: TRBV6-2/TRBV6-3

CDR3: SARRGGQGTEAF
D: TRBD1
J: TRBJ1-1
V: TRBV20-1

CDR3: ASSFRGRGLIDSGANVLT
D: TRBD1
J: TRBJ2-6
V: TRBV12-3/TRBV12-4

CDR3: ASRRPEISGANVLT
D: .
J: TRBJ2-6
V: TRBV6-2/TRBV6-3

CDR3: AISGPFGGAGYEQY
D: .
J: TRBJ2-7
V: TRBV10-3

CDR3: ASSLTPAGGSAEAF
D: TRBD1
J: TRBJ1-1
V: TRBV11-1

CDR3: ASSYARNTGELF
D: .
J: TRBJ2-2
V: TRBV6-2/TRBV6-3

CDR3: ASSSQHGTSSEQY
D: TRBD2
J: TRBJ2-7
V: TRBV5-1

CDR3: ASGFRSAGYNQPQH
D: .
J: TRBJ1-5
V: TRBV12-5

CDR3: ASSPGAEGNQPQH
D: .
J: TRBJ1-5
V: TRBV6-4

CDR3: ASSFGGEAF
D: .
J: TRBJ1-1
V: TRBV12-3/TRBV12-4

CDR3: ASRRGTRTEAF
D: .
J: TRBJ1-1
V: TRBV5-1

CDR3: ATSGPDQPQH
D: .
J: TRBJ1-5
V: TRBV24-1

CDR3: ASSKTSGNQETQY
D: TRBD2
J: TRBJ2-5
V: TRBV9

CDR3: ASSIDRDRARGYT
D: TRBD1
J: TRBJ1-2
V: TRBV5-5

CDR3: ASSFIPYDRTEAF
D: .
J: TRBJ1-1
V: TRBV28

CDR3: SARDQGDQPQH
D: .
J: TRBJ1-5
V: TRBV20-1

CDR3: ASSERTYNYGYT
D: .
J: TRBJ1-2
V: TRBV6-1

CDR3: ASMGRGTGELF
D: .
J: TRBJ2-2
V: TRBV19

CDR3: ASSGTGKQNTGELF
D: .
J: TRBJ2-2
V: TRBV7-8

CDR3: ASIAQTASTGELF
D: .
J: TRBJ2-2
V: TRBV7-9

CDR3: ASSLRDNLETQY
D: .
J: TRBJ2-5
V: TRBV3-1

CDR3: ASSLQAQNIQY
D: .
J: TRBJ2-4
V: TRBV27

CDR3: ASSRLTVGELF
D: .
J: TRBJ2-2
V: TRBV7-9

CDR3: AWSATGELF
D: .
J: TRBJ2-2
V: TRBV30

CDR3: ASSLAREGNIKY
D: .
J: TRBJ2-4
V: TRBV28

CDR3: ASSNLQGGNTEAF
D: TRBD1
J: TRBJ1-1
V: TRBV5-1

CDR3: ASSLYATGGAIYGYT
D: TRBD1
J: TRBJ1-2
V: TRBV28

CDR3: ASSLRREGLGEQY
D: TRBD2
J: TRBJ2-7
V: TRBV7-8

CDR3: ASSFAGLGTGELF
D: .
J: TRBJ2-2
V: TRBV5-1

CDR3: ASSQDRGQGYSPLH
D: TRBD1
J: TRBJ1-6
V: TRBV4-1